These T cell receptor beta chains were read from a single sample in a study of blood T cell repertoires in COVID-19. Some clones are missing from TCRdb's copy, which holds only in-frame ones; the method was immunoSEQ multiplex PCR. This table holds more than 200,000 clones, around 83% found once. Sequencing input: peripheral blood. Receptor source: a middle-aged man with active or convalescent COVID-19. Each CDR3 is given with its conserved first and last residue. The order of the fields is D gene, J gene, V gene, clone size, CDR3 DNA, CDR3 protein. The D gene is left open where the match is weak. Some rows mark clone size as missing; the rest say once, few, many or name a class of expanded clone.

D: NA; J: TRBJ1-5; V: TRBV5-6; size: few; DNA: TGTGCCAGCAGCATGACAGGAAACGGGCAGCCCCAGCATTTT; CDR3: CASSMTGNGQPQHF
D: TRBD1; J: TRBJ2-1; V: TRBV9; size: NA; DNA: TGTGCCAGCAGCGTAACCGGGACAGGGTGGGTCTATGAGCAGTTCTTC; CDR3: CASSVTGTGWVYEQFF
D: TRBD1; J: TRBJ1-6; V: TRBV5-1; size: few; DNA: TGCGCCAGCAGGCAGGGGGCGCCGGGGGATTCACCCCTCCACTTT; CDR3: CASRQGAPGDSPLHF
D: NA; J: TRBJ2-3; V: TRBV27; size: NA; DNA: TGTGCCAGCACCCGATGGGGCTACACAGATACGCAGTATTTT; CDR3: CASTRWGYTDTQYF
D: TRBD2; J: TRBJ2-7; V: TRBV12-3/TRBV12-4; size: NA; DNA: TGTGCCAGCAGGGACGCGGGGGGTGGGCAGTACTTC; CDR3: CASRDAGGGQYF
D: TRBD1; J: TRBJ1-6; V: TRBV11-2; size: few; DNA: TGTGCCAGCAGTGGGACAGGCGCGTCACCCCTCCACTTT; CDR3: CASSGTGASPLHF
D: NA; J: TRBJ2-7; V: TRBV29-1; size: once; DNA: TGCAGCGTTGTGGCAGGGCGTGAGCAGTACTTC; CDR3: CSVVAGREQYF
D: NA; J: TRBJ2-2; V: TRBV4-1; size: NA; DNA: TGCGCCAGCAGCCGAGACAGAAGCACCGGGGAGCTGTTTTTT; CDR3: CASSRDRSTGELFF
D: NA; J: TRBJ1-1; V: TRBV27; size: NA; DNA: TGTGCCAGCAGTGCGACAAGGAACACTGAAGCTTTCTTT; CDR3: CASSATRNTEAFF
D: TRBD1; J: TRBJ1-6; V: TRBV9; size: NA; DNA: TGTGCCAGCAGCGCGGGACAGGGGAACAATTCACCCCTCCACTTT; CDR3: CASSAGQGNNSPLHF
D: NA; J: TRBJ2-7; V: TRBV18; size: NA; DNA: TGTGCCAGCTCAGGGTCTCTAGCATCCTACGAGCAGTACTTC; CDR3: CASSGSLASYEQYF
D: TRBD1; J: TRBJ1-1; V: TRBV29-1; size: NA; DNA: TGCAGCGCCATGACAGGGTGGAACACTGAAGCTTTCTTT; CDR3: CSAMTGWNTEAFF
D: NA; J: TRBJ2-1; V: TRBV5-1; size: NA; DNA: TGCGCCAGCATATCGAACAGTAACAATGAGCAGTTCTTC; CDR3: CASISNSNNEQFF
D: NA; J: TRBJ1-4; V: TRBV4-1; size: NA; DNA: TGCGCCAGCAGCCAAGATCCAGCGCCTAATGAAAAACTGTTTTTT; CDR3: CASSQDPAPNEKLFF
D: NA; J: TRBJ1-3; V: TRBV4-1; size: few; DNA: TGCGCCAGCAGCCAGCCGGACGGGAAGTTGATAGGAAACACCATATATTTT; CDR3: CASSQPDGKLIGNTIYF
D: NA; J: TRBJ2-1; V: TRBV19; size: NA; DNA: TGTGCCAGTAGTATCCCGGGGAATGAGCAGTTCTTC; CDR3: CASSIPGNEQFF
D: TRBD1; J: TRBJ1-1; V: TRBV2; size: NA; DNA: TGTGCCAGCAGTGGGGGTTGGACAGGAGGGAACACTGAAGCTTTCTTT; CDR3: CASSGGWTGGNTEAFF
D: NA; J: TRBJ2-7; V: TRBV5-4; size: NA; DNA: TGTGCCAGCAGCTTGGATTATTCAGTCAGCTCCTACGAGCAGTACTTC; CDR3: CASSLDYSVSSYEQYF
D: NA; J: TRBJ2-2; V: TRBV6-5; size: NA; DNA: TGTGCCAGCTACCCTGGCAGGGCGAACACCGGGGAGCTGTTTTTT; CDR3: CASYPGRANTGELFF
D: NA; J: TRBJ2-5; V: TRBV5-4; size: few; DNA: TGTGCCAGCAGTAGGCCATCACTAGGTCTAGAGACCCAGTACTTC; CDR3: CASSRPSLGLETQYF
D: TRBD2; J: TRBJ2-1; V: TRBV7-6; size: NA; DNA: TGTGCCAGCAGCCCTAGGACTAGCGGGCAGGGTCCTCCGGGGGAGCAGTTCTTC; CDR3: CASSPRTSGQGPPGEQFF
D: TRBD1; J: TRBJ2-2; V: TRBV6-5; size: NA; DNA: TGTGCCAGCTACAGGGACAGGGGGCTTGTCGGGGAGCTGTTTTTT; CDR3: CASYRDRGLVGELFF
D: NA; J: TRBJ2-1; V: TRBV14; size: NA; DNA: TGTGCCAGCAGCCAAGATAGGACTACCGAGCAGTTCTTC; CDR3: CASSQDRTTEQFF
D: NA; J: TRBJ1-6; V: TRBV6-1; size: NA; DNA: TGTGCCAGCAGTGAAAACAGAGTCTCCTATAATTCACCCCTCCACTTT; CDR3: CASSENRVSYNSPLHF
D: NA; J: TRBJ2-3; V: TRBV5-8; size: NA; DNA: TGTGCCAGCAGCCCTACTTTAGTGGTAGATACGCAGTATTTT; CDR3: CASSPTLVVDTQYF
D: NA; J: TRBJ1-2; V: TRBV25-1; size: NA; DNA: TGTGCCAGCAGTGAATATGGTGGTGAGGCGACCTATGGCTACACCTTC; CDR3: CASSEYGGEATYGYTF
D: NA; J: TRBJ2-5; V: TRBV30; size: few; DNA: TGTGCCTGGAAAATCGGGGGTTGGTGGGAGACCCAGTACTTC; CDR3: CAWKIGGWWETQYF
D: NA; J: TRBJ1-1; V: TRBV6-1; size: NA; DNA: TGTGCCAGCAGTGAAGCCGGGGAAGGGAGGAAAGCTTTCTTT; CDR3: CASSEAGEGRKAFF
D: NA; J: TRBJ2-7; V: TRBV21-1; size: NA; DNA: TGTGCCAGCAGCACGGACACCAGCTCCTACGAGCAGTACTTC; CDR3: CASSTDTSSYEQYF
D: NA; J: TRBJ1-1; V: TRBV29-1; size: NA; DNA: TGCAGCGTTGTCCAGGGCTACACTGAAGCTTTCTTT; CDR3: CSVVQGYTEAFF
D: TRBD1; J: TRBJ1-1; V: TRBV6-2/TRBV6-3; size: few; DNA: TGTGCCAGCAGTACCACAGGGGCGAACACTGAAGCTTTCTTT; CDR3: CASSTTGANTEAFF
D: NA; J: TRBJ2-5; V: TRBV19; size: NA; DNA: TGTGCCAGTAGTATTAGTAGCGTCGGAGAGACCCAGTACTTC; CDR3: CASSISSVGETQYF
D: NA; J: TRBJ1-5; V: TRBV19; size: once; DNA: TGTGCCAGTTCGCGGACAGATAACAATCAGCCCCAGCATTTT; CDR3: CASSRTDNNQPQHF
D: NA; J: TRBJ2-5; V: TRBV6-1; size: NA; DNA: TGTGCCAGCAGTGTTCCCAGGTTAAGGTCACAAGAGACCCAGTACTTC; CDR3: CASSVPRLRSQETQYF
D: NA; J: TRBJ2-1; V: TRBV3-1/TRBV3-2; size: NA; DNA: TGTGCCAGCAGCCAAGTGGAGACTAGTCATGAGCAGTTCTTC; CDR3: CASSQVETSHEQFF
D: TRBD1; J: TRBJ1-1; V: TRBV7-2; size: NA; DNA: TGTGCCAGCAGCGTCCAGACAGGGGCGGGGACTGAAGCTTTCTTT; CDR3: CASSVQTGAGTEAFF
D: NA; J: TRBJ2-1; V: TRBV5-1; size: NA; DNA: NA; CDR3: CASSGDSSVAGGAFF
D: TRBD1; J: TRBJ1-2; V: TRBV24-1; size: NA; DNA: TGTGCCACCAGTGATTCGAGGACAGGGGCTAACTATGGCTACACCTTC; CDR3: CATSDSRTGANYGYTF
D: TRBD1; J: TRBJ1-1; V: TRBV7-2; size: NA; DNA: TGTGCCAGCAGCTTGGACAGGGGAGAACACTTGGCTTTCTTT; CDR3: CASSLDRGEHLAFF
D: NA; J: TRBJ1-1; V: TRBV24-1; size: few; DNA: TGTGCCACCAGTGATTTTGGGCAAACTGAAGCTTTCTTT; CDR3: CATSDFGQTEAFF
D: NA; J: TRBJ2-6; V: TRBV9; size: NA; DNA: TGTGCCAGCAGCGTAGGGTTACAGGGAACAGGGGCCAACGTCCTGACTTTC; CDR3: CASSVGLQGTGANVLTF
D: NA; J: TRBJ1-3; V: TRBV6-5; size: NA; DNA: TGTGCCAGCAGCCCGACACTCTCTGGAAACACCATATATTTT; CDR3: CASSPTLSGNTIYF